This record concerns one T cell receptor beta chain sequence. The antigen remains unidentified. Using immunoSEQ multiplex PCR, the repertoire was profiled, and TCRdb retains in-frame clones only, with some absent. The sample carries some 10,000 clones, approximately 78% recorded once. Time point indicated: 2015-2016 season, 7 days after influenza vaccination. The data stem from a study of follicular helper T cells after annual influenza vaccination. Broader study findings: ICOS+CD38+ cTfh clonality change tracked circulating plasmablast frequency change.

V dropped 4 bases and J dropped 6; count of bases not matched to a gene: 7. The germline V gene has CDR1 MNHEY and CDR2 SVGAGI. The CDR3 is 14 amino acids. Sequenced material: CXCR5+ CD38- circulating T follicular helper cells from blood, taken 7 days after influenza vaccination. Subset indicated: circulating Tfh, non-naive CD4+CXCR5+PD-1+ (ICOS+CD38+ or ICOS-CD38-). The V call is TRBV6-5, the J call TRBJ1-2; 8 bases line up with TRBD1. The receptor was isolated from an adult who received the influenza vaccine. Written as DNA, the CDR3 is TGTGCCAGCAGTTTATATCTACAGGGGGATGGCTACACCTTC. It is translated as CASSLYLQGDGYTF.